This T cell receptor beta chain originates from a study of blood T cell repertoires in COVID-19. Overall study context: Material from acute and convalescent COVID-19 was sourced from the United States, Italy and Spain.

The V segment lost 3 bases and the J segment 7 bases; nucleotides outside the gene matches: 9. The germline CDR1 and CDR2 sequences are KGHSH and LQKENI. The CDR3 spans 15 residues. Assay: immunoSEQ multiplex PCR; the TCRdb copy retains only in-frame clones and omits some. The sample holds about 160,000 clones, 80% to 85% seen once. Sequences were obtained from peripheral blood. This chain links TRBV18 with TRBJ1-2; 9 bases fit TRBD1. The clonotype was recovered from a woman older than 75 with active or convalescent COVID-19. The CDR3 spells CASSPVGQGSAGYTF. The CDR3 nucleotides read TGTGCCAGCTCACCTGTGGGACAGGGTTCTGCTGGCTACACCTTC.